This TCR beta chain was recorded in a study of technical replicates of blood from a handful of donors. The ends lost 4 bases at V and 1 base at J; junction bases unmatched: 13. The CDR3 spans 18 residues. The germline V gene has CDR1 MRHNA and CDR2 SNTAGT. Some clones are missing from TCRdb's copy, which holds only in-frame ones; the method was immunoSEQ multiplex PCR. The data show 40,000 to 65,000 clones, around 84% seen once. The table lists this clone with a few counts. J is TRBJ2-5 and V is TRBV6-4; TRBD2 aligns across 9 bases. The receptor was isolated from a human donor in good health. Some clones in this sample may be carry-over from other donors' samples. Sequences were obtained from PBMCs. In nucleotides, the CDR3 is TGTGCCAGCAGTGCGGGACGGTGGCTAGCGGGACGCCAAGAGACCCAGTACTTC. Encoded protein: CASSAGRWLAGRQETQYF.